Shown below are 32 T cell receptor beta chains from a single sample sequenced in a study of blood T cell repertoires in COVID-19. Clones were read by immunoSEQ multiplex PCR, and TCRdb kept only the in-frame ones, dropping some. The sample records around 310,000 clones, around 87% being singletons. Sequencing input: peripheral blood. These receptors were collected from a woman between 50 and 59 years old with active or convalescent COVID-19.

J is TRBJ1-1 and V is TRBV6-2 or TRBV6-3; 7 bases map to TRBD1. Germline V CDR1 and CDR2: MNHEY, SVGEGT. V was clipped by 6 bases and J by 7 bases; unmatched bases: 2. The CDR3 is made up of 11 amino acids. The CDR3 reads CASSRGGEAFF. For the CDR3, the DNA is TGTGCCAGCAGCAGGGGGGGTGAAGCTTTCTTT.

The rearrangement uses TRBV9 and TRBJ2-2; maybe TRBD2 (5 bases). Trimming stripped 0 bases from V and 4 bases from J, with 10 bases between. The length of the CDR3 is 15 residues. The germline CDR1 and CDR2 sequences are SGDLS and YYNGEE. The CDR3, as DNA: TGTGCCAGCAGCGTAGTGAGCGGTAGCACCGGGGAGCTGTTTTTT. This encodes CASSVVSGSTGELFF.

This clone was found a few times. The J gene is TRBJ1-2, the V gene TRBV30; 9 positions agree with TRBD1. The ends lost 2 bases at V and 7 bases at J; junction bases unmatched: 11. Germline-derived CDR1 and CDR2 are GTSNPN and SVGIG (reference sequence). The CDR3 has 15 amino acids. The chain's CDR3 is CAWSPGTGSYAGYTF. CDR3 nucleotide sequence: TGTGCCTGGAGTCCCGGGACAGGGTCCTATGCTGGCTACACCTTC. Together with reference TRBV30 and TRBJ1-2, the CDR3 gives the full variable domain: SQTIHQWPATLVQPVGSPLSLECTVEGTSNPNLYWYRQAAGRGLQLLFYSVGIGQISSEVPQNLSASRPQDRQFILSSKKLLLSDSGFYLCAWSPGTGSYAGYTFGSGTRLTVV.

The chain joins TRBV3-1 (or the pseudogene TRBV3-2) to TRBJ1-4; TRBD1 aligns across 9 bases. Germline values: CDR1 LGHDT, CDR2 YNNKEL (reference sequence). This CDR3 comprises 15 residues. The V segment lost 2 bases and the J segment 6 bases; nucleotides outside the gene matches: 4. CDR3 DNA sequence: TGTGCCAGCAGCCAACGGGGACAGGGACATGAAAAACTGTTTTTT. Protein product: CASSQRGQGHEKLFF.

The CDR3 sequence: CASSRQGRINEQYF. In nucleotides, the CDR3 is TGTGCCAGCAGTCGACAGGGGCGGATCAACGAGCAGTACTTC. The J gene is TRBJ2-7, the V gene TRBV27; TRBD1 matches 8 bases. CDR3 length: 14 amino acids. CDR1 is MNHEY and CDR2 is SMNVEV in the germline V gene (reference sequence). Trimming took 5 bases from V and 5 from J; bases not matched to a gene: 8.

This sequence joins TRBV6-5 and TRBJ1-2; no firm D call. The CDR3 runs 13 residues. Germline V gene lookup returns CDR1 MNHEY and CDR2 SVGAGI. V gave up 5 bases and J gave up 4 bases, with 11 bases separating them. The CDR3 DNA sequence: TGTGCCAGCAGTCAATGGGAGAGCTATGGCTACACCTTC. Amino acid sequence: CASSQWESYGYTF.

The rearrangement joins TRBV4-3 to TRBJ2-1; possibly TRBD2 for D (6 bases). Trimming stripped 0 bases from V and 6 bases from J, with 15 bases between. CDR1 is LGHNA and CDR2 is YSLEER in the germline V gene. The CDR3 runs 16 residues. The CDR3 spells CASSQEAPGTVNEQFF. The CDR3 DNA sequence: TGCGCCAGCAGCCAAGAAGCTCCCGGGACTGTCAATGAGCAGTTCTTC.

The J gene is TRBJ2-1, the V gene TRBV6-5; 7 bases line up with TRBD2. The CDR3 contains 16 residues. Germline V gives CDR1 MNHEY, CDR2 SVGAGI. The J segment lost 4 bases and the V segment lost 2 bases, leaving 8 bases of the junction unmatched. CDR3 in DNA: TGTGCCAGCAGTTACGGGCTAGTAGCGGGTTACAATGAGCAGTTCTTC. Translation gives CASSYGLVAGYNEQFF.

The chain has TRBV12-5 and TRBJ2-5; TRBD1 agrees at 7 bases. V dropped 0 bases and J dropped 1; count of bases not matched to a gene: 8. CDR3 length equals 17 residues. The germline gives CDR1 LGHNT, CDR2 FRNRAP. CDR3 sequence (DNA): TGTGCTAGTGGTTTGGTACGGTCAGGGGGTATCCAAGAGACCCAGTACTTC. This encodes CASGLVRSGGIQETQYF.

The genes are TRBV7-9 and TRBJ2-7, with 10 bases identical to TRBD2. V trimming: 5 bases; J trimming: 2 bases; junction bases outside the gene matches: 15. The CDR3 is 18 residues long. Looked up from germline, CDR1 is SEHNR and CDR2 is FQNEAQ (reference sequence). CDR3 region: CASSPPVGASGGTYEQYF. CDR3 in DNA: TGTGCCAGCAGCCCACCAGTTGGGGCTAGCGGGGGTACCTACGAGCAGTACTTC.

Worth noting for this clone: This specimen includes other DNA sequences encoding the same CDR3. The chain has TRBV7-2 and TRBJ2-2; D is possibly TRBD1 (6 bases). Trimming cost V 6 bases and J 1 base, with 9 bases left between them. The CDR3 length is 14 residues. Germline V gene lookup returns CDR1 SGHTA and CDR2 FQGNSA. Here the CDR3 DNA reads TGTGCCAGCAGTTCACAGGGGAACACCGGGGAGCTGTTTTTT. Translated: CASSSQGNTGELFF.

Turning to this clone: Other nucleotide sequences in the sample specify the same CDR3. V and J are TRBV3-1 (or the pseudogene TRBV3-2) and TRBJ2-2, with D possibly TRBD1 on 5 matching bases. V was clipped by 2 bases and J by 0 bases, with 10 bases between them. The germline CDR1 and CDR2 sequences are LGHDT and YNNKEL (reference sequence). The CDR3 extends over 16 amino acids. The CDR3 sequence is CASSQNTGTNTGELFF. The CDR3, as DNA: TGTGCCAGCAGCCAAAATACAGGAACGAACACCGGGGAGCTGTTTTTT.

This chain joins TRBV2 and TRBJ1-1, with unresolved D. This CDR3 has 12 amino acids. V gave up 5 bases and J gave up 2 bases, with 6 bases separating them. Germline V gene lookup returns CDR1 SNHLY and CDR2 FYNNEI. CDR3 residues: CASSKTNTEAFF. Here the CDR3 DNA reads TGTGCCAGCAGTAAGACAAACACTGAAGCTTTCTTT.

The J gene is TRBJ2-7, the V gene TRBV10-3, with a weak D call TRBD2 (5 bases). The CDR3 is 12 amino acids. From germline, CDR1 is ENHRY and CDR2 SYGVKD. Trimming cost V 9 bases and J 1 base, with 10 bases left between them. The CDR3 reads CAMGAPSYEQYF. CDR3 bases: TGTGCCATGGGAGCCCCGTCCTACGAGCAGTACTTC.

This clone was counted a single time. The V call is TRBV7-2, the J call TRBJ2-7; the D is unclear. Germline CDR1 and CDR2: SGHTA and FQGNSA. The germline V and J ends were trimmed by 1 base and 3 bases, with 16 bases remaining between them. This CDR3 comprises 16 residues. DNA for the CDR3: TGTGCCAGCAGCTTAGGGCATTGGCAGGCTAACTACGAGCAGTACTTC. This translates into CASSLGHWQANYEQYF.

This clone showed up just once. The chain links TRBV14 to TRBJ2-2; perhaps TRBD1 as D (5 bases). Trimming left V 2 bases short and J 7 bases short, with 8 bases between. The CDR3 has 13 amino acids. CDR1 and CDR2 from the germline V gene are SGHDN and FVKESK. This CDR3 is CASSQRGIGELFF. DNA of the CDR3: TGTGCCAGCAGCCAAAGGGGAATCGGGGAGCTGTTTTTT.

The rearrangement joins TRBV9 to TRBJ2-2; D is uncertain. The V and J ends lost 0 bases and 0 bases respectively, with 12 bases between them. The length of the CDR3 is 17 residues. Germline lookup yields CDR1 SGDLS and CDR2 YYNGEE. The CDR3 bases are TGTGCCAGCAGCGTAGGCCCATGGGCGACGAACACCGGGGAGCTGTTTTTT. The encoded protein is CASSVGPWATNTGELFF.

The CDR3 DNA reads TGTGCCAGCTCACCATTCGGGGGAAGCAATCAGCCCCAGCATTTT. This translates into CASSPFGGSNQPQHF. V gene TRBV18 combines with J gene TRBJ1-5; maybe TRBD1 (5 bases). The CDR3 runs 15 residues. V lost 2 bases to trimming and J lost 1 base, with 9 bases between them. CDR1 KGHSH and CDR2 LQKENI come from the germline V gene.

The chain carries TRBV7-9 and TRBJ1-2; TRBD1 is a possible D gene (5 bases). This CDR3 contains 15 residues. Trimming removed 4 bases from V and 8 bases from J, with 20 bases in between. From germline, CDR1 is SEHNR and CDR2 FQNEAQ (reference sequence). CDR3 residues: CASSSPIGDGWGYTF. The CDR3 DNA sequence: TGTGCCAGCAGCTCCCCGATAGGGGATGGTTGGGGCTACACCTTC.

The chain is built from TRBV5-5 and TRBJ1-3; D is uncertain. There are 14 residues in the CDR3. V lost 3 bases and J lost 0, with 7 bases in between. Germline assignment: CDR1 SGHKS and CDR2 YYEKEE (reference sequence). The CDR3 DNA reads TGTGCCAGCAGCTCTTCCCCCTCTGGAAACACCATATATTTT. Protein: CASSSSPSGNTIYF.

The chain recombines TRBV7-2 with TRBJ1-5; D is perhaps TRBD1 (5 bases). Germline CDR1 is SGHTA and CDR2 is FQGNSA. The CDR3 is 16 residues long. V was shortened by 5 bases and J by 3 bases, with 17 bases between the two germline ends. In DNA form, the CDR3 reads TGTGCCAGCAGCCCCGTGGGCAGGGTGGTCAATCAGCCCCAGCATTTT. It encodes CASSPVGRVVNQPQHF.

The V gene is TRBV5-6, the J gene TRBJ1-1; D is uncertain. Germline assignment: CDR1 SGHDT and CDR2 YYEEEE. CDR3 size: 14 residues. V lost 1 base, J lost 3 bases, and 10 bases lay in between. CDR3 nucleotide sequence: TGTGCCAGCAGCTTGTGGAGGGCGGACACTGAAGCTTTCTTT. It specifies CASSLWRADTEAFF.

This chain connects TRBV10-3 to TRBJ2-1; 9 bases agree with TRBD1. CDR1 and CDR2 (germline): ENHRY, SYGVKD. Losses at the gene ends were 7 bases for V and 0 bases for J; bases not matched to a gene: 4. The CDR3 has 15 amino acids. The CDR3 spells CAITSTGGSYNEQFF. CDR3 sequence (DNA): TGTGCCATCACCTCGACAGGGGGCTCCTACAATGAGCAGTTCTTC.

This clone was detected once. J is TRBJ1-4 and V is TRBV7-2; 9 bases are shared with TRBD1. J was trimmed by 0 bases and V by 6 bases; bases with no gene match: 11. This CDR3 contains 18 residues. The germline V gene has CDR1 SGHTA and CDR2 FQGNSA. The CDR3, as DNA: TGTGCCAGCAGTCCCGGGACAGGGCGATCGTCAACTAATGAAAAACTGTTTTTT. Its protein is CASSPGTGRSSTNEKLFF.

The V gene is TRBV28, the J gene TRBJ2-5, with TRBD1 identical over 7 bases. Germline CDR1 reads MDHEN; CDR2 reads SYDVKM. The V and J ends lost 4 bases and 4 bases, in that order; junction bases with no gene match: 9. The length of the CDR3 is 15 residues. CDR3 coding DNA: TGTGCCAGCAGTTACCCCACAGGGGTGGGAGAGACCCAGTACTTC. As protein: CASSYPTGVGETQYF.

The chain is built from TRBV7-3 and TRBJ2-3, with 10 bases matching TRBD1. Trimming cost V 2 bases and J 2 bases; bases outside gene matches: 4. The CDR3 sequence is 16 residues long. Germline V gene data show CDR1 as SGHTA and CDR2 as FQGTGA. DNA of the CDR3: TGTGCCAGCAGCTTATACGGGACAGGGGTCACAGATACGCAGTATTTT. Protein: CASSLYGTGVTDTQYF.

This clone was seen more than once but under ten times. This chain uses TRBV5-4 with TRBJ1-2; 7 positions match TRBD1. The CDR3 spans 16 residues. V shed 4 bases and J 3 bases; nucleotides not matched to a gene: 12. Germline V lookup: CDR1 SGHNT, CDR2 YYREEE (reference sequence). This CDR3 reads CASSLGTAKRYYGYTF. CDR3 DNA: TGTGCCAGCAGCCTCGGGACAGCCAAACGTTACTATGGCTACACCTTC. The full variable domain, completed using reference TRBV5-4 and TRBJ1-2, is ETGVTQSPTHLIKTRGQQVTLRCSSQSGHNTVSWYQQALGQGPQFIFQYYREEENGRGNFPPRFSGLQFPNYSSELNVNALELDDSALYLCASSLGTAKRYYGYTFGSGTRLTVV.

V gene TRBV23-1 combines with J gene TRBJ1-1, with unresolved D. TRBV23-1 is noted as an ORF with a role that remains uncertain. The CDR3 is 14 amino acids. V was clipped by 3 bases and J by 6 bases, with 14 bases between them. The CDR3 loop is CASSQEVGKSEAFF. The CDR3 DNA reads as TGCGCCAGCAGTCAGGAGGTCGGCAAGTCTGAAGCTTTCTTT.

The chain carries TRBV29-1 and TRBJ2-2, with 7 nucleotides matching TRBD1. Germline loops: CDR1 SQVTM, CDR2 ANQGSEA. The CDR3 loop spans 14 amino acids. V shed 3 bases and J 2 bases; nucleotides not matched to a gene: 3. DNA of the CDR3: TGCAGCGTTGATCGACAGGGCAACACCGGGGAGCTGTTTTTT. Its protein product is CSVDRQGNTGELFF.

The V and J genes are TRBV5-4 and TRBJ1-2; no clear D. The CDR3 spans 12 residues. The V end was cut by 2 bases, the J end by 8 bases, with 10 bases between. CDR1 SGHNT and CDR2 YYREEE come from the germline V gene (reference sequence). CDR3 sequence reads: CASSLNGYGYTF. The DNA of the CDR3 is TGTGCCAGCAGCTTAAACGGGTACGGCTACACCTTC.

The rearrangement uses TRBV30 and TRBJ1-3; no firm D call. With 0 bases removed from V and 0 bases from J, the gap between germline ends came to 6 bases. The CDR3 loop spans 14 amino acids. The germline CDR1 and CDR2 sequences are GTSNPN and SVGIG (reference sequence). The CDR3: CAWSVISSGNTIYF. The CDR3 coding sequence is TGTGCCTGGAGTGTAATATCCTCTGGAAACACCATATATTTT.

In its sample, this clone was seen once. The CDR3 DNA follows: TGCGCCAGCAGCCTCGGGATTGGCGCCTACGAGCAGTACTTC. It specifies CASSLGIGAYEQYF. J is TRBJ2-7 and V is TRBV4-3; D possibly corresponds to TRBD2 (5 bases). CDR1 and CDR2 from the germline V gene are LGHNA and YSLEER. Between the trimmed V and J ends, which lost 4 bases and 2 bases, there was a span of 12 bases. The CDR3 consists of 14 residues.